These 21 T cell receptor beta chains share one sample of origin, sequenced in a study of T cells in Graves' hyperthyroidism and ophthalmopathy. TCR beta CDR3 regions were amplified from RNA transcripts. Researchers ran a first-round RT-PCR on the TCR CDR3 using the HTBI primer set. TCRdb recomputed calls from the multiplex PCR reads with MiXCR, one row per CDR3 protein. The sample lists around 380,000 distinct CDR3 sequences; approximately 12% were seen once. Material for sequencing was blood. These receptors all come from a man aged 30 to 45 with Graves' hyperthyroidism that later progressed to Graves' ophthalmopathy.

Ten or more counts support this clonotype. The gene calls are TRBV9 and TRBJ1-1, with no clear D. The V end lost 4 bases, the J end lost 4 bases, and 14 bases lay between the germline ends. This CDR3 region has 14 residues. From germline, CDR1 is SGDLS and CDR2 YYNGEE. DNA for the CDR3: TGTGCCAGCAGCCCCCGGGGAGGACCCACTGAAGCTTTCTTT. As protein: CASSPRGGPTEAFF.

This clonotype was seen many times. The chain uses TRBV11-1 and TRBJ2-1; the D gene is possibly TRBD1 (5 bases). Germline lookup yields CDR1 SGHAT and CDR2 FQDESV (reference sequence). This CDR3 region has 14 residues. The V gene lost 4 bases and the J gene lost 4 bases, with 11 bases spanning the gap. Here the CDR3 reads CASSSLTGYNEQFF. DNA of the CDR3: TGTGCCAGCAGCTCGCTTACAGGTTACAATGAGCAGTTCTTC.

This clonotype was observed many times. The V call is TRBV11-1, the J call TRBJ1-1; 8 positions agree with TRBD1. CDR3 size: 15 residues. V was clipped by 6 bases and J by 1 base; unmatched bases: 7. CDR1 and CDR2 (germline): SGHAT, FQDESV (reference sequence). The CDR3 DNA is TGTGCCAGCAGAGAACGGACAGGGTCGAACACTGAAGCTTTCTTT. This encodes CASRERTGSNTEAFF.

This clonotype was seen repeatedly, ten times or more. This chain links TRBV30 with TRBJ1-1; possible D gene TRBD1, 5 bases. Germline assignment: CDR1 GTSNPN and CDR2 SVGIG (reference sequence). Trimming stripped 0 bases from V and 5 bases from J, with 10 bases between. The CDR3 is 13 amino acids. The CDR3 coding sequence is TGTGCCTGGAGTGTAATCGGGGGGACTGAAGCTTTCTTT. Translation: CAWSVIGGTEAFF.

This clonotype appeared many times. The chain carries TRBV12-3 or TRBV12-4 and TRBJ1-5; D gene uncertain. The CDR3 extends over 13 amino acids. Trimming took 5 bases from V and 3 from J, leaving 8 bases between them. The CDR3 reads CASSKGINQPQHF. The CDR3 DNA is TGTGCCAGCAGTAAAGGGATCAATCAGCCCCAGCATTTT.

This clonotype was seen repeatedly, ten times or more. For the CDR3, the DNA is TGCAGTGCTAGTTGGGGGCGCCGGGTCAATCAGCCCCAGCATTTT. Encoded protein: CSASWGRRVNQPQHF. This chain joins TRBV20-1 and TRBJ1-5; D possibly corresponds to TRBD1 (6 bases). Per germline, CDR1 DFQATT and CDR2 SNEGSKA (reference sequence). The CDR3 is 15 residues long. Trimming took off 3 bases at V and 3 bases at J, with 15 bases between the two ends.

This clonotype was observed many times. The chain joins TRBV27 to TRBJ2-3, with 13 bases lining up with TRBD2. The trim removed 0 bases at V and 0 bases at J, leaving 12 bases unmatched. The CDR3 contains 21 residues. Germline V gives CDR1 MNHEY, CDR2 SMNVEV (reference sequence). CDR3 in amino acids: CASSLSPLTSGGTPSTDTQYF. CDR3 in DNA: TGTGCCAGCAGTTTATCGCCCCTGACTAGCGGGGGGACCCCTAGCACAGATACGCAGTATTTT.

A few counts support this clonotype. The CDR3: CASSESRVQPQHF. CDR3 bases: TGCGCCAGCAGTGAATCCAGGGTCCAGCCCCAGCATTTT. The chain uses TRBV10-2 and TRBJ1-5; D may be TRBD1 (5 bases). V was trimmed by 3 bases and J by 7 bases, leaving 10 bases between them. Germline V gene lookup returns CDR1 WSHSY and CDR2 SAAADI. This CDR3 spans 13 amino acids.

This clonotype was recorded many times. The rearrangement links TRBV20-1 to TRBJ2-5; 8 nucleotides match TRBD1. The CDR3 is made up of 14 amino acids. CDR1 and CDR2 (germline): DFQATT, SNEGSKA (reference sequence). V was pared by 8 bases and J by 5 bases, with 13 bases of the junction left unmatched. The CDR3 nucleotides are TGCAGTTACTTACCGCAGGGGGCCAAGGAGACCCAGTACTTC. Translated: CSYLPQGAKETQYF.

Ten or more counts support this clonotype. V is TRBV5-1 and J is TRBJ1-2, with a weak D call TRBD1 (6 bases). Looked up from germline, CDR1 is SGHRS and CDR2 is YFSETQ. The CDR3 has 18 residues. V was cut by 3 bases and J by 2 bases, with 23 bases left in between. CDR3 nucleotide sequence: TGCGCCAGCAGCTCCAGGAACGCCCCGGGACAAGGAAACTATGGCTACACCTTC. Protein sequence: CASSSRNAPGQGNYGYTF.

Many counts were recorded for this clonotype. The chain uses TRBV7-9 and TRBJ2-1; possibly TRBD2 for D (5 bases). Germline loops: CDR1 SEHNR, CDR2 FQNEAQ (reference sequence). The V gene lost 4 bases and the J gene lost 9 bases, with 10 bases spanning the gap. The CDR3 has 12 residues. For the CDR3, the DNA is TGTGCCAGCAGCTCCCCTCGGGGTGAGCAGTTCTTC. Amino acids: CASSSPRGEQFF.

J is TRBJ1-2 and V is TRBV5-1; D is ambiguous. V lost 4 bases and J 7 bases, leaving 17 bases between the germline ends. The germline V gene encodes CDR1 SGHRS and CDR2 YFSETQ. The CDR3 consists of 14 residues. The CDR3 spells CASSAQVVPFGYTF. CDR3 nucleotides: TGCGCCAGCAGCGCTCAGGTGGTGCCGTTTGGCTACACCTTC.

This clonotype was counted a few times. This sequence joins TRBV12-3 or TRBV12-4 and TRBJ2-2, with a tentative D call TRBD2 (7 bases). V shed 3 bases and J shed 7 bases, with 15 bases lying between them. The CDR3 has 15 residues. CDR3 DNA: TGTGCCAGCAGTTTGATGGGGGGGCAGGGCGGGGAGCTGTTTTTT. Amino acids: CASSLMGGQGGELFF.

This clonotype was picked up many times. The rearrangement links TRBV20-1 to TRBJ1-2; D is possibly TRBD1 (5 bases). With 3 bases removed from V and 2 bases from J, the gap between germline ends came to 16 bases. This CDR3 region has 15 residues. Germline V gene data show CDR1 as DFQATT and CDR2 as SNEGSKA (reference sequence). As DNA, the CDR3 is TGCAGTGCTAGGGGGGGAGGAAATCTCAACTATGGCTACACCTTC. Translation gives CSARGGGNLNYGYTF.

Turning to this clonotype: A read error may be the cause here, since a much bigger clone is one base away. J is TRBJ2-7 and V is TRBV7-8; 7 bases map to TRBD2. V dropped 4 bases and J dropped 2; count of bases not matched to a gene: 14. Germline V CDR1 and CDR2: SGHVS, FQNEAQ. This CDR3 is 17 amino acids long. CDR3 in amino acids: CASSSRPPQGGAYEQYF. DNA of the CDR3: TGTGCCAGCAGCTCCCGGCCCCCGCAGGGAGGGGCCTACGAGCAGTACTTC.

This clonotype occurred many times. V and J are TRBV3-1 and TRBJ1-5; D is ambiguous. CDR3 length: 15 amino acids. The V and J ends lost 1 base and 4 bases respectively, with 11 bases between them. The V gene's germline CDR1 is LGHDT and CDR2 YNNKEL (reference sequence). In DNA, the CDR3 is TGTGCCAGCAGCCAAGGCGGGTCACCTAATCAGCCCCAGCATTTT. Protein sequence: CASSQGGSPNQPQHF.

This clonotype was seen ten or more times. The chain links TRBV13 to TRBJ2-4; 7 bases match TRBD1. Germline-derived CDR1 and CDR2 are PRHDT and FYEKMQ (reference sequence). The CDR3 contains 14 residues. J was trimmed by 8 bases and V by 6 bases; bases with no gene match: 10. Written as DNA, the CDR3 is TGTGCCAGCAGTCTTAACAGGGGACGAGACATTCAGTACTTC. This codes for CASSLNRGRDIQYF.

This clonotype was recorded at least ten times. The CDR3 DNA is TGTGCCAGCAGCCAAGGGACAGGGCCCACTGAAGCTTTCTTT. Protein sequence: CASSQGTGPTEAFF. V gene TRBV3-1 combines with J gene TRBJ1-1, with 8 bases identical to TRBD1. Trimming at V came to 1 base and at J to 4 bases, leaving 2 bases not matched to a gene. The CDR3 is made up of 14 amino acids. Germline-derived CDR1 and CDR2 are LGHDT and YNNKEL (reference sequence).

This clonotype showed up just a few times. This sequence joins TRBV20-1 and TRBJ2-3; D is possibly TRBD1 or TRBD2 (5 bases each). The CDR3 has 13 amino acids. Germline lookup yields CDR1 DFQATT and CDR2 SNEGSKA (reference sequence). The V gene lost 5 bases and the J gene lost 6 bases, with 15 bases spanning the gap. CDR3 region: CSARGVGSDTQYF. The CDR3 DNA is TGCAGTGCTCGAGGGGTGGGGTCGGATACGCAGTATTTT.

This clonotype was detected only a few times. The chain links TRBV28 to TRBJ2-5, with TRBD1 matching over 11 bases. V trimming: 6 bases; J trimming: 3 bases; junction bases outside the gene matches: 9. Germline CDR1 and CDR2: MDHEN and SYDVKM. CDR3 length: 16 amino acids. This CDR3 is CASRLGPGQGEETQYF. The CDR3 DNA follows: TGTGCCAGCAGACTAGGGCCGGGACAGGGGGAAGAGACCCAGTACTTC. Supplemented by reference TRBV28 and TRBJ2-5, the full variable domain reads DVKVTQSSRYLVKRTGEKVFLECVQDMDHENMFWYRQDPGLGLRLIYFSYDVKMKEKGDIPEGYSVSREKKERFSLILESASTNQTSMYLCASRLGPGQGEETQYFGPGTRLLVL.

This clonotype has ten or more counts. J is TRBJ1-4 and V is TRBV28; the match to TRBD1 covers 10 bases. The CDR3 runs 14 residues. Looked up from germline, CDR1 is MDHEN and CDR2 is SYDVKM. J lost 7 bases, V lost 6 bases, and 5 bases had no gene match. The CDR3 DNA reads as TGTGCCAGCAGGGCCGGGACAGGGGTTGAAAAACTGTTTTTT. Encoded protein: CASRAGTGVEKLFF.